This entry describes one TCR beta chain. Its antigen is unknown. This sample is part of a study of blood T cells in healthy people across ages. General study results and limits: More naive CD4+ cells and higher diversity marked long-lived donors relative to aged donors. One million T cells yielded diversity estimates that were considered underestimates.

Primed by a sample-barcoded 5' primer and a J-beta primer mix, a second PCR proceeded for about 6 to 11 cycles. TCRdb reprocessed the 5' RACE reads via MiXCR and lists one record per CDR3 protein. The table lists some 1,800,000 distinct CDR3 sequences, about 39% of them singletons, with roughly 23% in the top ten. The CDR3 is made up of 16 amino acids. V lost 2 bases and J 1 base, leaving 15 bases between the germline ends. In germline, CDR1 is SGHTA, CDR2 FQGNSA. Sample: blood. This chain links TRBV7-2 with TRBJ2-7; D may be TRBD1 or TRBD2 (5 bases each). This clonotype originated in a human donor in good health. CDR3 sequence reads: CASSLSSGTASYEQYF. The CDR3 nucleotides read TGTGCCAGCAGCTTATCGTCCGGGACGGCTTCCTACGAGCAGTACTTC.